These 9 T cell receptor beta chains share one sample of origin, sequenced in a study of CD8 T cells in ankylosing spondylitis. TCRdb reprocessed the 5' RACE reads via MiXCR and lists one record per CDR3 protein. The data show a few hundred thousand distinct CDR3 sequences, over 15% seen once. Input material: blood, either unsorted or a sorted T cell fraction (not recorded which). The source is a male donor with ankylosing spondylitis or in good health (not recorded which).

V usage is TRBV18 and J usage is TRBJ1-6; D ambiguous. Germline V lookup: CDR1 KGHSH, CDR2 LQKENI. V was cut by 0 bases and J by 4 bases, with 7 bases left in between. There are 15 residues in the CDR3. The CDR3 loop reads CASSPPTDYNSPLHF. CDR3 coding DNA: TGTGCCAGCTCACCACCGACGGATTATAATTCACCCCTCCACTTT.

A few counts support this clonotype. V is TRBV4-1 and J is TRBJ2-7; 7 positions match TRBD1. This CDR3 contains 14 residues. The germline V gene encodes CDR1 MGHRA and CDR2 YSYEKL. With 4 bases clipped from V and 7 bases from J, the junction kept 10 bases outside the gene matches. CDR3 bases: TGCGCCAGCAGCCTAACATTAGGGGGCGGGGAGCAGTACGTC. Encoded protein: CASSLTLGGGEQYV.

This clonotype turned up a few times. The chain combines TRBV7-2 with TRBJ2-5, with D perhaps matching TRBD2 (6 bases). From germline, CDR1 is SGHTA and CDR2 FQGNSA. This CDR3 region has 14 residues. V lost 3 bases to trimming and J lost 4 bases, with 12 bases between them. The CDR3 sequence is CASSFVLAGETQYF. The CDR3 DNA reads TGTGCCAGCAGCTTTGTACTAGCTGGAGAGACCCAGTACTTC. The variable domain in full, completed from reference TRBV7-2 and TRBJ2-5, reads GAGVSQSPSNKVTEKGKDVELRCDPISGHTALYWYRQSLGQGLEFLIYFQGNSAPDKSGLPSDRFSAERTGGSVSTLTIQRTQQEDSAVYLCASSFVLAGETQYFGPGTRLLVL.

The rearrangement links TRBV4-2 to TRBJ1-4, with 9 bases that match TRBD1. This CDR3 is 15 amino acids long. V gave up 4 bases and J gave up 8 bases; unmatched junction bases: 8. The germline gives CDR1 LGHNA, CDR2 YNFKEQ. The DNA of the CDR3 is TGTGCCAGCAGCCCGGGACAGGGCGGGCGGGAAAAACTGTTTTTT. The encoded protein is CASSPGQGGREKLFF.

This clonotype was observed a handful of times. CDR3 sequence (DNA): TGTGCCAGCTCACCAGCTACAGATACGCAGTATTTT. As protein: CASSPATDTQYF. This chain links TRBV18 with TRBJ2-3; D unresolved. CDR3 size: 12 residues. Germline V gives CDR1 KGHSH, CDR2 LQKENI. Deletions cut 2 bases from V and 3 bases from J, with 3 bases between. Drawing the rest from reference TRBV18 and TRBJ2-3, the complete variable domain is NAGVMQNPRHLVRRRGQEARLRCSPMKGHSHVYWYRQLPEEGLKFMVYLQKENIIDESGMPKERFSAEFPKEGPSILRIQQVVRGDSAAYFCASSPATDTQYFGPGTRLTVL.

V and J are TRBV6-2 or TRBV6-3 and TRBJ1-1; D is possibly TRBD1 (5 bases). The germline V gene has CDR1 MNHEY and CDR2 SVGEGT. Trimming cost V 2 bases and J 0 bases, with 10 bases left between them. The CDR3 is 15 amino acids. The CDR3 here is CASSYRGIMNTEAFF. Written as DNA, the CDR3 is TGTGCCAGCAGTTACCGGGGGATCATGAACACTGAAGCTTTCTTT.

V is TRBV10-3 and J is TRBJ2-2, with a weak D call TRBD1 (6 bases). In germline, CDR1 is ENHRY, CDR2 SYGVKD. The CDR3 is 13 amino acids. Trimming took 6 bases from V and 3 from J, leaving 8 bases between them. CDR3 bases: TGTGCCATCAGCCGACAGGACACCGGGGAGCTGTTTTTT. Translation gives CAISRQDTGELFF.

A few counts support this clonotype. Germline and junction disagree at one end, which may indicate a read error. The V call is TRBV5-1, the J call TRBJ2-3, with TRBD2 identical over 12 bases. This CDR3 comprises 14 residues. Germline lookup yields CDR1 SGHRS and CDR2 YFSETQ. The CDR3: CVSRTSGDPDTQYF. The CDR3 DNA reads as TGCGTCAGCAGGACTAGCGGGGATCCAGATACGCAGTATTTT. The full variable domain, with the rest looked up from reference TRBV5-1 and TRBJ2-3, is KAGVTQTPRYLIKTRGQQVTLSCSPISGHRSVSWYQQTPGQGLQFLFEYFSETQRNKGNFPGRFSGRQFSNSRSEMNVSTLELGDSALYLCVSRTSGDPDTQYFGPGTRLTVL.

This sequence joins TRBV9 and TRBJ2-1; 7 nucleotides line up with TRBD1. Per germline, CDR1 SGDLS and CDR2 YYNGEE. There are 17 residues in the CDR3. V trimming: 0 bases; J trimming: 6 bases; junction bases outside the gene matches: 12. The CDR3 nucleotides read TGTGCCAGCAGCGTAGATTCCCCGGGACAGTTACTCAATGAGCAGTTCTTC. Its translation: CASSVDSPGQLLNEQFF.